This TCR beta chain originates from a study of T cells in Graves' hyperthyroidism and ophthalmopathy. Each patient was aged 18 to 65 and had newly diagnosed hyperthyroidism of under 2 months' duration. This clonotype was seen a handful of times. It was RNA transcripts that yielded the amplified TCR beta CDR3 regions. The HTBI primer set was used in a first-round RT-PCR of the TCR CDR3. In TCRdb, the multiplex PCR reads were re-called with MiXCR into one record per CDR3 protein. The sample includes a few hundred thousand distinct CDR3 sequences, approximately 13% of them seen just once. Per germline, CDR1 DFQATT and CDR2 SNEGSKA (reference sequence). J was trimmed by 3 bases and V by 0 bases; bases with no gene match: 6. This CDR3 is built from 16 residues.

The chain has TRBV20-1 and TRBJ2-7; 12 bases align to TRBD1. This TCR was sampled from a man aged 30-40 years with Graves' hyperthyroidism that later progressed to Graves' ophthalmopathy. The source material was blood. The CDR3 here is CSARDMGQGASYEQYF. In DNA, the CDR3 is TGCAGTGCTAGAGATATGGGACAGGGGGCCAGCTACGAGCAGTACTTC.